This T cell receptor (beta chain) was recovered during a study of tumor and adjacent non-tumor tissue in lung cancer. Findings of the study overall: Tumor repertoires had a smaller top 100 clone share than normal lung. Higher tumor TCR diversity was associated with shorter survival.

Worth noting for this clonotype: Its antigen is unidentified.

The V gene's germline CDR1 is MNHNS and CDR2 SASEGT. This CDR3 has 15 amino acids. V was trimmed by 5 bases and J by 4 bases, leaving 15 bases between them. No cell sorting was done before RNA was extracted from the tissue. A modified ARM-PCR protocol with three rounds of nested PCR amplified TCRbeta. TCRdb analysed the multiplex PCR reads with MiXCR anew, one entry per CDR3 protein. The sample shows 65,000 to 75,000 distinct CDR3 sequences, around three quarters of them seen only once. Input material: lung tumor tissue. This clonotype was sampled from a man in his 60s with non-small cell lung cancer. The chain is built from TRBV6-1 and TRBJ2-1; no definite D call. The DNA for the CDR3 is TGTGCCAGCAGTAGAAATGGTGGTTGGTACAATGAGCAGTTCTTC. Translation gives CASSRNGGWYNEQFF.